The TCR beta chain described here comes from a study of PD-L1 blockade in urothelial cancer. Study information: The authors examined blood 3 weeks (second dose) and 6 weeks after treatment start. The median number of T cells present in blood samples was some 140,000.

V was shortened by 3 bases and J by 7 bases, with 16 bases between the two germline ends. Germline V lookup: CDR1 PRHDT, CDR2 FYEKMQ (reference sequence). The CDR3 is made up of 14 amino acids. The assay was immunoSEQ multiplex PCR, and TCRdb's table has in-frame clones only and misses some. The sample has just under 65,000 clones; more than 80% are singletons. This clone was seen a handful of times. Time point in this sample: pretreatment peripheral blood. Locally advanced or metastatic urothelial carcinoma affected all patients. Here the sequenced sample was PBMCs, taken around atezolizumab (anti-PD-L1) treatment. The source of this sequence is a man aged 65-85 years with urothelial cancer. V and J are TRBV13 and TRBJ2-7, with TRBD2 as a possible D gene (5 bases). CDR3 sequence: CASSLYSAVGEQYF. The CDR3 bases are TGTGCCAGCAGCTTGTATTCAGCGGTCGGGGAGCAGTACTTC.